A selection of T cell receptor beta chains follows, all from one sample in a study of T cell changes during pregnancy in multiple sclerosis. TCRdb's copy holds only in-frame clones and misses some; the assay was immunoSEQ multiplex PCR. Of 70,000 to 85,000 clones in the sample, around 90% were seen once. This specimen was peripheral blood, taken before pregnancy. All receptors derive from a female donor with multiple sclerosis, enrolled in a pregnancy study. The CDR3 runs from the conserved cysteine through the conserved F or W. The D gene is left open where the match is weak. Expanded clones get a size class; other rows say once, few or many, or leave the size out.

clone size	V gene	D gene	J gene	CDR3 DNA	CDR3 protein
.	TRBV5-1	.	TRBJ2-2	TGCGCCAGCAACGTTTTGGCGGCCACCGGGGAGCTGTTTTTT	CASNVLAATGELFF
.	TRBV9	TRBD1	TRBJ1-5	TGTGCCAGCAGCGCAGGGGGGACCGACGATGAACCCCAGCATTTT	CASSAGGTDDEPQHF
.	TRBV13	TRBD1	TRBJ1-5	TGTGCCAGCAGCCGACAGGGAAGCCGCCAGCCCCAGCATTTT	CASSRQGSRQPQHF
.	TRBV2	.	TRBJ2-1	TGTGCCAGCAGTGAGGTGGTAGTCGAGATCTACAATGAGCAGTTCTTC	CASSEVVVEIYNEQFF
.	TRBV2	TRBD1	TRBJ2-7	TGTGCCAGCAGAGATCCGGGACAGATCTACGAGCAGTACTTC	CASRDPGQIYEQYF
.	TRBV6-1	TRBD1	TRBJ1-2	TGTGCCAGCAGTGAAACCGGGACAGGGAAAGGCTACACCTTC	CASSETGTGKGYTF
.	TRBV4-2	TRBD1	TRBJ1-1	TGTGCCAGCAGCCAAACTCGCGGACAGGGGGGAACTGAAGCTTTCTTT	CASSQTRGQGGTEAFF
.	TRBV27	.	TRBJ1-1	TGTGCCAGCAGTTTCACCGGCACTGAAGCTTTCTTT	CASSFTGTEAFF
.	TRBV28	.	TRBJ2-5	TGTGCCAGCAGTCGAGAAGAGACCCAGTACTTC	CASSREETQYF
.	TRBV6-5	.	TRBJ2-2	TGTGCCAGCAGTTACTCAGAGGATTACGGGGAGCTGTTTTTT	CASSYSEDYGELFF
.	TRBV7-2	.	TRBJ2-1	TGTGCCAGTAGGAACAGCTCCTACAATGAGCAGTTCTTC	CASRNSSYNEQFF
.	TRBV4-1	.	TRBJ1-5	TGCGCCAGCAGCCAAGCCCCGCTCGGGGGGCCTAGGCCCCAGCATTTT	CASSQAPLGGPRPQHF
.	TRBV27	TRBD1	TRBJ2-7	TGTGCCAGCAGTTTAGGGCAGGGGGCGTCTTACGAGCAGTACTTC	CASSLGQGASYEQYF
.	TRBV7-6	TRBD1	TRBJ2-7	TGTGCCAGCAGCATGACCCCGGGACAGGGGATAGGGGACGAGCAGTACTTC	CASSMTPGQGIGDEQYF
.	TRBV29-1	.	TRBJ2-7	TGCAGCGTTGAAGATGGAGACGGAGAAGCCTACGAGCAGTACTTC	CSVEDGDGEAYEQYF
.	TRBV19	TRBD1	TRBJ2-2	TGTGCCAGTAATACACTGGGTGGACAGGGTATGATCGGGGAGCTGTTTTTT	CASNTLGGQGMIGELFF
.	TRBV5-1	TRBD1	TRBJ2-3	TGCGCCAGCAGCTCATCATCGGGACAGAGCTACACAGATACGCAGTATTTT	CASSSSSGQSYTDTQYF
.	TRBV5-1	.	TRBJ2-7	TGCGCCAGCAGCTTGGGGACAGTCAGCGAGCAGTACTTC	CASSLGTVSEQYF
.	TRBV28	TRBD2	TRBJ2-7	TGTGCCAGCCAGGGACTACCGCGCGAGCAGTACTTC	CASQGLPREQYF
.	TRBV5-4	TRBD2	TRBJ2-3	TGTGCCAGCTCGGGACTAGCGGGAGGGCCGGGGCAGTATTTT	CASSGLAGGPGQYF
.	TRBV18	.	TRBJ1-1	TGTGCCAGCTCTCAGACTCGAATGGTGAACACTGAAGCTTTCTTT	CASSQTRMVNTEAFF
.	TRBV6-1	.	TRBJ1-5	TGTGCCACTCTTCGGGGGGCGGTGAGCAATCAGCCCCAGCATTTT	CATLRGAVSNQPQHF
.	TRBV5-1	.	TRBJ2-1	TGCGCCAGCAGCTTGGAAGCGCTAAACTACAATGAGCAGTTCTTC	CASSLEALNYNEQFF
.	TRBV19	.	TRBJ1-3	TGTGCCAGTAGTATCGACAGGAACTCTGGAAACACCATATATTTT	CASSIDRNSGNTIYF
.	TRBV14	.	TRBJ1-1	TGTGCCAGCAGATACGACAGCCTCACTGAAGCTTTCTTT	CASRYDSLTEAFF
.	TRBV2	.	TRBJ2-7	TGTGCCAGCACTCGAGTTGGGGGCGCGTCCTACGAGCAGTACTTC	CASTRVGGASYEQYF
.	TRBV19	TRBD2	TRBJ2-7	TGTGCCAGTAGTTCCCTAGCGGGAGGGTTCTACGAGCAGTACTTC	CASSSLAGGFYEQYF
.	TRBV28	.	TRBJ2-1	TGTGCCAGCAGCCCCGACATTTACAATGAGCAGTTCTTC	CASSPDIYNEQFF
.	TRBV5-1	.	TRBJ2-2	TGCGCCAGCAGCTCTTCCCCGCGGTCCCCCACCGGGGAGCTGTTTTTT	CASSSSPRSPTGELFF
.	TRBV28	TRBD2	TRBJ2-5	TGTGCCAGCGTAGCGGGAGGAGAGACCCAGTACTTC	CASVAGGETQYF
once	TRBV5-1	.	TRBJ2-2	TGCGCCAGCAGCTTGGAGGGACATTTCACCGGGGAGCTGTTTTTT	CASSLEGHFTGELFF
once	TRBV20-1	.	TRBJ2-3	TGCAGTGCCGAGGGGGTAGATACGCAGTATTTT	CSAEGVDTQYF
.	TRBV7-9	TRBD1	TRBJ1-1	TGTGCCAGCAGCAGCCCCGGGACAGCGAACACTGAAGCTTTCTTT	CASSSPGTANTEAFF